These 6 T cell receptor beta chains were all obtained from the same sample, sequenced in a study of ipilimumab plus nivolumab after autologous stem cell transplantation. Libraries were prepared by immunoSEQ multiplex PCR; TCRdb keeps only in-frame clonotypes and omits some of them. The repertoire holds around 15,000 clones, with around four fifths as singletons. The sample consisted of PBMCs, taken in a trial of ipilimumab plus nivolumab as post-transplant consolidation. These receptors came from a male donor with diffuse large B-cell lymphoma.

A remark on this clone: The DNA is omitted, as the CDR3 cannot be located on it reliably, and the CDR3 follows TCRdb's listing. The rearrangement joins TRBV27 to TRBJ1-4; TRBD1, as called in the table, went unchecked against the DNA. Per germline, CDR1 MNHEY and CDR2 SMNVEV (reference sequence). 20 amino acids form the CDR3, both terminal residues included. CDR3: CASSSSDSKTFPATNEKLFF.

This clone was counted once. This rearrangement joins TRBV2 to TRBJ1-4; possible D gene TRBD1, 5 bases. CDR3 length: 12 residues. Per the germline V gene, CDR1 is SNHLY and CDR2 is FYNNEI. V dropped 6 bases and J dropped 10 bases, with 12 bases sitting between them. Here the CDR3 reads CASRAVGGKLFF. The CDR3 region has the DNA TGTGCCAGCAGGGCAGTCGGGGGAAAACTGTTTTTT.

The chain carries TRBV7-8 and TRBJ2-6; 7 bases fit TRBD1. Germline V gene data show CDR1 as SGHVS and CDR2 as FQNEAQ. The V segment lost 3 bases and the J segment 2 bases; nucleotides outside the gene matches: 4. The CDR3 length is 16 residues. In DNA form, the CDR3 reads TGTGCCAGCAGCTTGGTGACAGGGACTGGGGCCAACGTCCTGACTTTC. It encodes CASSLVTGTGANVLTF.

This clone is a singleton in its sample. The V and J genes are TRBV19 and TRBJ2-5, with D perhaps TRBD2 (7 bases). Germline V lookup: CDR1 LNHDA, CDR2 SQIVND (reference sequence). V was trimmed by 4 bases and J by 4 bases, leaving 13 bases between them. CDR3 size: 14 residues. CDR3 residues: CASSNRGGGETQYF. For the CDR3, the DNA is TGTGCCAGTAGTAATCGCGGGGGCGGAGAGACCCAGTACTTC.

This clone was detected only once. V usage is TRBV7-2 and J usage is TRBJ1-5; 9 nucleotides agree with TRBD1. There are 15 residues in the CDR3. The trim removed 2 bases at V and 9 bases at J, leaving 8 bases unmatched. The germline gives CDR1 SGHTA, CDR2 FQGNSA. The chain's CDR3 is CASSLYGTGLAPQHF. For the CDR3, the DNA is TGTGCCAGCAGCTTATACGGGACAGGGCTCGCGCCCCAGCATTTT.

This chain uses TRBV5-1 with TRBJ2-3; 9 bases are shared with TRBD1. The CDR3 consists of 17 residues. Germline loops: CDR1 SGHRS, CDR2 YFSETQ. Unmatched junction bases numbered 12, after V lost 4 bases and J lost 3 bases. Written as DNA, the CDR3 is TGCGCCAGCAGCCAAGGACACCGGGACAGGGCAACAGATACGCAGTATTTT. Protein: CASSQGHRDRATDTQYF.